A selection of T cell receptor beta chains follows, all from one sample in a study of blood T cell repertoires in COVID-19. TCRdb's table, derived via immunoSEQ multiplex PCR, lists solely in-frame clones and lacks some. Among around 100,000 clones listed, roughly 80% were seen once. The source material was peripheral blood. These receptors were obtained from a man between 65 and 85 years old with acute or convalescent COVID-19. The CDR3 runs from the conserved cysteine through the conserved F or W. The D gene is left open where the match is weak. A row's size may be missing; if present it is once, few, many or a size class.

j_call | d_call | clone_size | v_call | cdr3_aa | cdr3_nt
TRBJ1-6 | - | - | TRBV11-1 | CASSFEAGTASSPLHF | TGTGCCAGCAGCTTCGAAGCCGGGACTGCGAGTTCACCCCTCCACTTT
TRBJ2-7 | - | - | TRBV6-5 | CASLGRYEQYF | TGTGCCAGCTTGGGCCGCTACGAGCAGTACTTC
TRBJ1-2 | - | few | TRBV2 | CASSGQLAYGYTF | TGTGCCAGCAGTGGACAGTTGGCATATGGCTACACCTTC
TRBJ1-2 | TRBD1 | - | TRBV7-9 | CASSFPDRAYGYTF | TGTGCCAGCAGCTTTCCTGACAGGGCCTATGGCTACACCTTC
TRBJ2-1 | - | - | TRBV29-1 | CSVRGGTTVNEQFF | TGCAGCGTGAGGGGTGGGACAACTGTCAATGAGCAGTTCTTC
TRBJ2-5 | - | - | TRBV2 | CASSQKGGGWVQETQYF | TGTGCCAGCAGCCAAAAAGGGGGGGGCTGGGTCCAAGAGACCCAGTACTTC
TRBJ1-2 | - | - | TRBV28 | CATLFAGAYGYTF | TGTGCCACCTTATTCGCAGGGGCCTATGGCTACACCTTC
TRBJ2-3 | - | - | TRBV30 | CAWSPITPSTDTQYF | TGTGCCTGGAGTCCCATAACTCCTAGCACAGATACGCAGTATTTT
TRBJ2-1 | - | once | TRBV28 | CASKSTGRYNEQFF | TGTGCCAGTAAGTCGACAGGGAGGTACAATGAGCAGTTCTTC
TRBJ2-2 | TRBD1 | - | TRBV2 | CASNKGQGNTGELFF | TGTGCCAGCAATAAGGGACAGGGGAACACCGGGGAGCTGTTTTTT
TRBJ2-6 | - | - | TRBV28 | CASSLNGQSPIRANVLTF | TGTGCCAGCAGTTTAAACGGACAGAGCCCCATAAGGGCCAACGTCCTGACTTTC
TRBJ2-5 | - | - | TRBV2 | CASSRQGGPETQYF | TGTGCCAGCAGTCGACAGGGAGGTCCAGAGACCCAGTACTTC
TRBJ1-6 | - | - | TRBV6-5 | CASRAVESNSPLHF | TGTGCCAGCAGAGCGGTTGAGAGTAATTCACCCCTCCACTTT
TRBJ2-6 | - | - | TRBV10-1 | CASSESSLGANVLTF | TGCGCCAGCAGTGAGTCCTCCCTGGGGGCCAACGTCCTGACTTTC
TRBJ2-3 | TRBD2 | - | TRBV4-1 | CASSQVLAFTDTQYF | TGCGCCAGCAGCCAAGTACTAGCGTTCACAGATACGCAGTATTTT
TRBJ1-5 | - | - | TRBV28 | CASSPGNQPQHF | TGTGCCAGCAGCCCAGGGAATCAGCCCCAGCATTTT
TRBJ1-4 | TRBD1 | few | TRBV6-5 | CASKRQGFNEKLFF | TGTGCCAGCAAGCGACAGGGCTTTAATGAAAAACTGTTTTTT
TRBJ1-2 | - | once | TRBV2 | CASSENAQIYGYTF | TGTGCCAGCAGTGAGAATGCACAGATCTATGGCTACACCTTC
TRBJ1-1 | TRBD1 | few | TRBV9 | CASSRDSTEAFF | TGTGCCAGCAGCCGGGACAGCACTGAAGCTTTCTTT
TRBJ1-4 | - | - | TRBV6-1 | CASSDNNPPSLKLFF | TGTGCCAGCAGTGATAACAACCCCCCGTCGCTAAAACTGTTTTTT
TRBJ1-2 | TRBD1 | - | TRBV20-1 | CSASGRGPFNYGGYTF | TGCAGTGCTAGTGGAAGGGGGCCCTTCAACTATGGAGGCTACACCTTC
TRBJ1-1 | - | - | TRBV27 | CASSLRVGTEAFF | TGTGCCAGCAGTTTGCGGGTGGGCACTGAAGCTTTCTTT
TRBJ1-6 | - | - | TRBV9 | CASSPQRAPGDSPLHF | TGTGCCAGCAGCCCGCAACGGGCTCCAGGGGATTCACCCCTCCACTTT
TRBJ2-1 | - | - | TRBV5-1 | CASSDSRSEQFF | TGCGCCAGCAGCGATTCGCGGAGTGAGCAGTTCTTC
TRBJ1-4 | - | few | TRBV5-1 | CASSLVQANEKLFF | TGCGCCAGCAGCTTGGTACAGGCTAATGAAAAACTGTTTTTT
TRBJ2-5 | - | few | TRBV24-1 | CATSDGWRGGTQYF | TGTGCCACCAGTGATGGGTGGCGGGGTGGGACCCAGTACTTC
TRBJ2-5 | TRBD1 | - | TRBV5-6 | CASSSQGTEETQYF | TGTGCCAGCAGCTCCCAAGGGACAGAAGAGACCCAGTACTTC
TRBJ2-2 | - | few | TRBV7-9 | CASSLNTNTGELFF | TGTGCCAGCAGCTTAAATACGAACACCGGGGAGCTGTTTTTT
TRBJ2-3 | TRBD2 | - | TRBV10-3 | CAISSGAGASDTQYF | TGTGCCATCAGCTCTGGAGCGGGAGCGTCAGATACGCAGTATTTT
TRBJ2-1 | - | - | TRBV7-9 | CASSLTGNEQFF | TGTGCCAGCAGCCTAACAGGGAATGAGCAGTTCTTC
TRBJ2-3 | TRBD1 | - | TRBV5-1 | CASSLGGRYTDTQYF | TGCGCCAGCAGCTTAGGGGGCAGGTACACAGATACGCAGTATTTT
TRBJ2-1 | - | - | TRBV3-1/TRBV3-2 | CASSQERIANNEQFF | TGTGCCAGCAGCCAAGAGCGTATAGCTAACAATGAGCAGTTCTTC
TRBJ1-2 | TRBD1 | - | TRBV7-9 | CASSLTGDHYGYTF | TGTGCCAGCAGCTTGACAGGGGACCACTATGGCTACACCTTC
TRBJ2-1 | - | - | TRBV10-3 | CAIRNGSSYNEQFF | TGTGCCATCAGGAACGGGTCTTCCTACAATGAGCAGTTCTTC
TRBJ2-3 | TRBD1 | - | TRBV9 | CASSRNDRQGDTQYF | TGTGCCAGCAGCCGAAATGATAGACAGGGCGATACGCAGTATTTT
TRBJ2-5 | - | - | TRBV5-1 | CASSLDGLQETQYF | TGCGCCAGCAGCTTGGACGGGTTACAAGAGACCCAGTACTTC
TRBJ2-1 | TRBD1 | - | TRBV7-7 | CASSLGRGQGRNEQFF | TGTGCCAGCAGCTTGGGAAGAGGACAGGGGAGGAATGAGCAGTTCTTC